This record looks at one T cell receptor beta chain sequence and its context. Its antigen remains unknown. Blood was sampled at baseline, cycle 4 day 1, and cycle 7 day 1. Per germline, CDR1 SGHTA and CDR2 FQGNSA. The CDR3 extends over 14 amino acids. V lost 6 bases and J lost 5; bases outside the gene matches: 7. The repertoire was sequenced with immunoSEQ multiplex PCR; TCRdb's copy has only in-frame clones and lacks some. The sample gives under 85,000 clones, just over 90% of which show up once; roughly 4.9% is in the top ten. The data were taken from a study of OX40 agonist ivuxolimab in advanced cancers. The study, taken as a whole, reports: Low clonal expansion, among the lowest seen, marked partial responders at 0.1-3.0 mg/kg.

The material was CD4+ or CD8+ T cells sorted from blood, obtained in a trial of the OX40 agonist ivuxolimab. The chain employs TRBV7-2 and TRBJ2-7; 10 nucleotides agree with TRBD2. The receptor's source is an adult with an advanced solid tumor such as melanoma, head and neck, liver or kidney cancer. Written as DNA, the CDR3 is TGTGCCAGCAGAAGCGGGAGGGAAGGAAACGAGCAGTACTTC. This sequence encodes CASRSGREGNEQYF.